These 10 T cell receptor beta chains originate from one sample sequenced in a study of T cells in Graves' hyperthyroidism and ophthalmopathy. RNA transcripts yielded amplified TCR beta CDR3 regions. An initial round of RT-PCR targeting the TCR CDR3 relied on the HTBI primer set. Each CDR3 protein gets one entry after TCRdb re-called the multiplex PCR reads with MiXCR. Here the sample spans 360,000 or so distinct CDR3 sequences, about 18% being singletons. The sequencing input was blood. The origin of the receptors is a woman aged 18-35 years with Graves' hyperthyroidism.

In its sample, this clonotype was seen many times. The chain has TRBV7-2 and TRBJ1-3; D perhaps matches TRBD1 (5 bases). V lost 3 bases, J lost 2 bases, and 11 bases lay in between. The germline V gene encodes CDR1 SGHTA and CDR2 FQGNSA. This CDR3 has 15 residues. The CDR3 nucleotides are TGTGCCAGCAGCTTGGGACCCGGGGCTGGAAACACCATATATTTT. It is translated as CASSLGPGAGNTIYF.

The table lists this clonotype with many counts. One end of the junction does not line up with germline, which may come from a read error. CDR3 region: CASSSQLAGTTF. In DNA, the CDR3 is TGTGCCAGCAGCTCCCAGTTGGCAGGAACTACTTTC. J is TRBJ1-2 and V is TRBV7-9, with D unresolved. There are 12 residues in the CDR3. Per the germline V gene, CDR1 is SEHNR and CDR2 is FQNEAQ (reference sequence). The variable domain in full, completed from reference TRBV7-9 and TRBJ1-2, reads DTGVSQNPRHKITKRGQNVTFRCDPISEHNRLYWYRQTLGQGPEFLTYFQNEAQLEKSRLLSDRFSAERPKGSFSTLEIQRTEQGDSAMYLCASSSQLAGTTFGSGTRLTVV.

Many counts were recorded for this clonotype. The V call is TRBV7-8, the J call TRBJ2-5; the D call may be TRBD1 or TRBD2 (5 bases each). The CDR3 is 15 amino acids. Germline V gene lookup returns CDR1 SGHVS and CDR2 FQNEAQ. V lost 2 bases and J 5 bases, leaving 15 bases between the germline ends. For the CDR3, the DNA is TGTGCCAGCAGCTTATCGGGACCCGCCCCGGAGACCCAGTACTTC. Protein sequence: CASSLSGPAPETQYF.

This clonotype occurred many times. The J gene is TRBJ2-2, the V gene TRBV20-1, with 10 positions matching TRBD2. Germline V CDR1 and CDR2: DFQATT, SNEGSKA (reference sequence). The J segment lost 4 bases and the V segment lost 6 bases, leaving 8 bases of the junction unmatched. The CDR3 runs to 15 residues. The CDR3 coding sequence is TGCAGTGCAGGAGCGGGGGGGCCGGGCACCGGGGAGCTGTTTTTT. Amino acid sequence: CSAGAGGPGTGELFF.

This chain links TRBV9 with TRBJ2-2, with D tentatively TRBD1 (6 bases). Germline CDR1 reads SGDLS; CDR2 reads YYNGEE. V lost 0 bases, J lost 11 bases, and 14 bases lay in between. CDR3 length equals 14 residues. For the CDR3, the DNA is TGTGCCAGCAGCGTAGCCCTTGGGGGCCCTGAGCTGTTTTTT. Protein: CASSVALGGPELFF.

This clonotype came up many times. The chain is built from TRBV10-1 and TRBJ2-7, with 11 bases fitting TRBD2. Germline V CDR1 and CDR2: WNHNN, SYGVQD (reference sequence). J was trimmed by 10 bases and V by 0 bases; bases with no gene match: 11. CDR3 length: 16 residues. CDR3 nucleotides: TGCGCCAGCAGTGAGTCGACTAGCGGGGCCACCCTGGGCCAGTACTTC. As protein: CASSESTSGATLGQYF.

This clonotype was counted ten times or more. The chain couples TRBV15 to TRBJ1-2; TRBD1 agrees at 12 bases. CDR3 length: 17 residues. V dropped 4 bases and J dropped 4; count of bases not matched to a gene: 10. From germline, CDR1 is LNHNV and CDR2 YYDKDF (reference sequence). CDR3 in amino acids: CATSKRRGTGGPYGYTF. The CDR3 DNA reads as TGTGCCACCAGCAAGAGAAGGGGGACAGGGGGCCCCTATGGCTACACCTTC.

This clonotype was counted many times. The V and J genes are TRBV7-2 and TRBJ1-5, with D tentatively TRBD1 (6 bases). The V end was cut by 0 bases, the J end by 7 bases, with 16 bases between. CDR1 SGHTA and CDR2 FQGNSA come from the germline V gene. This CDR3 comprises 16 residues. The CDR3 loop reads CASSLAGGYEGQPQHF. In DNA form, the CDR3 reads TGTGCCAGCAGCTTAGCCGGGGGCTATGAGGGCCAGCCCCAGCATTTT. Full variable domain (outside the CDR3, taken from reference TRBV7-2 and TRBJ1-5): GAGVSQSPSNKVTEKGKDVELRCDPISGHTALYWYRQSLGQGLEFLIYFQGNSAPDKSGLPSDRFSAERTGGSVSTLTIQRTQQEDSAVYLCASSLAGGYEGQPQHFGDGTRLSIL.

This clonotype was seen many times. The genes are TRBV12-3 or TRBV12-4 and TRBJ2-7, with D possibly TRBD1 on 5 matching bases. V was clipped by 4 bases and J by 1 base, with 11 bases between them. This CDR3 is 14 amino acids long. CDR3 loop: CASSSYRRSYEQYF. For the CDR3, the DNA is TGTGCCAGCAGTTCCTACAGGCGTTCCTACGAGCAGTACTTC.

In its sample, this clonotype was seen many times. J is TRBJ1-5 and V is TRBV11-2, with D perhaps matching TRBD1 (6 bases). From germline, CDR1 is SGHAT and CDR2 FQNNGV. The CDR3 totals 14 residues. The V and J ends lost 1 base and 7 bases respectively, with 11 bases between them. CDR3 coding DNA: TGTGCCAGCAGCTTAGTGGGGGCAGGGCAGCCCCAGCATTTT. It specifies CASSLVGAGQPQHF.